This T cell receptor (beta chain) emerged from a study of regulatory T cells in long-lasting Graves disease. Germline values: CDR1 MGHRA, CDR2 YSYEKL. The CDR3 has 13 amino acids. V was cut by 3 bases and J by 6 bases, with 11 bases left in between. Time point noted: newly diagnosed GD, antithyroid drugs for less than 3 months. RNA from PBMCs was the source of the TCR library. In building TCR beta libraries, iRepertoire HTBI primers were used together with Arm-PCR of CDR3 regions. TCRdb reanalysed the multiplex PCR reads using MiXCR and keeps one entry per CDR3 protein. The sample holds 400,000 to 550,000 distinct CDR3 sequences, about a sixth seen once. These data were likewise used in another study, on T cells in Graves' hyperthyroidism and ophthalmopathy. As that study records: With the HTBI primer set, the TCR CDR3 went through a first round of RT-PCR. Most thyroid clonotypes with frequency above 0.001 were detected in blood. Stable hyperthyroidism was told apart from ophthalmopathy by a model built on 13 V-J features.

The clonotype originates from a woman in her 30s with Graves disease. The sample was peripheral blood mononuclear cells (PBMCs), taken at new diagnosis, from a patient treated with antithyroid drugs. The chain is built from TRBV4-1 and TRBJ1-1; D is undetermined. The CDR3 here is CASSQGRDSEAFF. Here the CDR3 DNA reads TGCGCCAGCAGCCAGGGGAGGGATTCTGAAGCTTTCTTT.